One sample yielded the 19 T cell receptor beta chains listed below, sequenced in a study of blood T cell repertoires in COVID-19. The repertoire was sequenced with immunoSEQ multiplex PCR; TCRdb's copy has only in-frame clones and lacks some. This sample has tens of thousands of clones, with around 82% found just once. Sequencing was performed on peripheral blood. These receptors were obtained from a man between 50 and 59 years old with active COVID-19.

The gene calls are TRBV19 and TRBJ2-6; 7 nucleotides agree with TRBD2. This CDR3 region has 13 residues. V was clipped by 1 base and J by 13 bases; unmatched bases: 4. CDR1 LNHDA and CDR2 SQIVND come from the germline V gene (reference sequence). This CDR3 is CASSIGEGRVLTF. The CDR3 DNA reads TGTGCCAGTAGTATAGGGGAGGGTCGAGTCCTGACTTTC. Full variable domain (rest looked up from reference TRBV19 and TRBJ2-6): DGGITQSPKYLFRKEGQNVTLSCEQNLNHDAMYWYRQDPGQGLRLIYYSQIVNDFQKGDIAEGYSVSREKKESFPLTVTSAQKNPTAFYLCASSIGEGRVLTFGAGSRLTVL.

The V and J genes are TRBV11-2 and TRBJ2-5, with a weak D call TRBD2 (6 bases). With 8 bases removed from V and 7 bases from J, the gap between germline ends came to 26 bases. The CDR3 has 16 amino acids. Germline values: CDR1 SGHAT, CDR2 FQNNGV. The DNA of the CDR3 is TGTGCCAGCGTTTCCGGGGGATATTTTAGAGGTGGGACCCAGTACTTC. This codes for CASVSGGYFRGGTQYF.

V is TRBV7-2 and J is TRBJ2-7; TRBD1 aligns across 9 bases. The germline CDR1 and CDR2 sequences are SGHTA and FQGNSA. This CDR3 is built from 16 residues. J was trimmed by 1 base and V by 4 bases; bases with no gene match: 8. DNA of the CDR3: TGTGCCAGCAGCTCACAGGGGGCGCTTAGGTCCTACGAGCAGTACTTC. This codes for CASSSQGALRSYEQYF. The full variable domain, rest sourced from reference TRBV7-2 and TRBJ2-7, is GAGVSQSPSNKVTEKGKDVELRCDPISGHTALYWYRQSLGQGLEFLIYFQGNSAPDKSGLPSDRFSAERTGGSVSTLTIQRTQQEDSAVYLCASSSQGALRSYEQYFGPGTRLTVT.

The chain recombines TRBV11-2 with TRBJ1-4; D is undetermined. The CDR3 has 14 residues. V shed 4 bases and J shed 5 bases, with 11 bases lying between them. In germline, CDR1 is SGHAT, CDR2 FQNNGV. The CDR3 DNA is TGTGCCAGCAGCTCCTTGAGCGTAAATGAAAAACTGTTTTTT. Encoded protein: CASSSLSVNEKLFF.

The chain is built from TRBV7-9 and TRBJ1-4, with TRBD1 matching over 7 bases. The germline V gene encodes CDR1 SEHNR and CDR2 FQNEAQ (reference sequence). V was pared by 5 bases and J by 0 bases, with 3 bases of the junction left unmatched. CDR3 size: 15 residues. The CDR3 spells CASSHGTATNEKLFF. DNA of the CDR3: TGTGCCAGCAGCCACGGGACAGCAACTAATGAAAAACTGTTTTTT.

The V gene is TRBV2, the J gene TRBJ2-2, with D possibly being TRBD2 (5 bases). Trimming removed 8 bases at V and 5 bases at J, with 12 bases between. The length of the CDR3 is 13 residues. CDR1 is SNHLY, CDR2 FYNNEI, per germline. CDR3 sequence (DNA): TGTGCCAGCGCAGGACTGATGACCGGGGAGCTGTTTTTT. It encodes CASAGLMTGELFF.

In its sample, this clone was seen many times. The chain couples TRBV9 to TRBJ1-1; D is unresolved. Deletions cut 4 bases from V and 6 bases from J, with 13 bases between. Germline-derived CDR1 and CDR2 are SGDLS and YYNGEE. The CDR3 is made up of 13 amino acids. The CDR3 sequence: CASSSRGMAEAFF. Here the CDR3 DNA reads TGTGCCAGCAGCTCTCGAGGGATGGCTGAAGCTTTCTTT.

This clone has a handful of counts. V and J are TRBV10-1 and TRBJ2-7; possibly TRBD1 for D (6 bases). CDR3 size: 15 residues. With 0 bases removed from V and 4 bases from J, the gap between germline ends came to 13 bases. Per germline, CDR1 WNHNN and CDR2 SYGVQD (reference sequence). The CDR3 DNA is TGCGCCAGCAGTGAGTCGAGCGACGGACAGTACGAGCAGTACTTC. Translation gives CASSESSDGQYEQYF.

The chain carries TRBV5-1 and TRBJ2-2; D uncertain. This CDR3 spans 15 amino acids. Germline V CDR1 and CDR2: SGHRS, YFSETQ. V was cut by 4 bases and J by 1 base, with 11 bases left in between. The CDR3 nucleotides are TGCGCCAGCAGCCCCTTACAGAGGAACACCGGGGAGCTGTTTTTT. Its translation: CASSPLQRNTGELFF.

The chain links TRBV5-6 to TRBJ1-2, with D unclear. The CDR3 extends over 16 amino acids. Germline V lookup: CDR1 SGHDT, CDR2 YYEEEE. The V and J ends lost 0 bases and 0 bases respectively, with 12 bases between them. This CDR3 is CASSLEHRGANYGYTF. CDR3 sequence (DNA): TGTGCCAGCAGCTTGGAACACCGGGGAGCTAACTATGGCTACACCTTC.

The gene calls are TRBV6-1 and TRBJ1-4, with 7 bases identical to TRBD1. This CDR3 is built from 15 residues. Germline assignment: CDR1 MNHNS and CDR2 SASEGT. V lost 2 bases and J lost 3; bases outside the gene matches: 3. The CDR3 DNA reads as TGTGCCAGCAGTGAAATGACAGGGTCTAATGAAAAACTGTTTTTT. It is translated as CASSEMTGSNEKLFF.

This rearrangement joins TRBV19 to TRBJ1-1, with 7 bases lining up with TRBD1. The V segment lost 8 bases and the J segment 1 base; nucleotides outside the gene matches: 7. The CDR3 is 14 amino acids. The germline V gene encodes CDR1 LNHDA and CDR2 SQIVND (reference sequence). This chain's CDR3 is CASGVDRENTEAFF. For the CDR3, the DNA is TGTGCCAGTGGGGTTGACAGGGAGAACACTGAAGCTTTCTTT.

The rearrangement uses TRBV9 and TRBJ1-2, with D possibly being TRBD1 (6 bases). V was shortened by 0 bases and J by 4 bases, with 13 bases between the two germline ends. CDR1 is SGDLS and CDR2 is YYNGEE in the germline V gene. The CDR3 covers 15 residues. CDR3 sequence (DNA): TGTGCCAGCAGCGTAGGGAACGGGGGGCTCTATGGCTACACCTTC. Its protein product is CASSVGNGGLYGYTF.

This chain joins TRBV5-4 and TRBJ2-3, with D possibly TRBD1 on 6 matching bases. The CDR3 has 14 residues. V was trimmed by 4 bases and J by 6 bases, leaving 15 bases between them. Germline loops: CDR1 SGHNT, CDR2 YYREEE (reference sequence). The chain's CDR3 is CASSLRQRGDTQYF. CDR3 bases: TGTGCCAGCAGCCTCAGACAGAGGGGGGATACGCAGTATTTT.

Only one count was recorded for this clone. The rearrangement joins TRBV11-2 to TRBJ2-2; a possible D gene is TRBD2 (7 bases). Germline CDR1 SGHAT, CDR2 FQNNGV. This CDR3 comprises 15 residues. Trimming left V 3 bases short and J 6 bases short, with 14 bases between. CDR3 loop: CASSLTTGGAGELFF. The CDR3 DNA is TGTGCCAGCAGCTTGACCACGGGGGGCGCCGGGGAGCTGTTTTTT.

The V and J genes are TRBV19 and TRBJ2-3; 7 positions match TRBD2. The CDR3 runs to 16 residues. Germline CDR1 and CDR2: LNHDA and SQIVND (reference sequence). V shed 5 bases, J shed 3 bases, and the junction held 11 bases outside the gene matches. In DNA form, the CDR3 reads TGTGCCAGTAGTTCCCTTAGCGGGCAAAGGACAGATACGCAGTATTTT. Its translation is CASSSLSGQRTDTQYF.

This chain uses TRBV6-6 with TRBJ2-3; perhaps TRBD2 as D (5 bases). From germline, CDR1 is MNHNY and CDR2 SVGAGI (reference sequence). The CDR3 spans 14 residues. V dropped 3 bases and J dropped 1 base, with 8 bases sitting between them. CDR3 coding DNA: TGTGCCAGCAGTTATGGTAGCGGCACAGATACGCAGTATTTT. It translates to CASSYGSGTDTQYF.

The chain couples TRBV4-1 to TRBJ1-3, with a possible D match to TRBD1 (5 bases). V was pared by 3 bases and J by 0 bases, with 12 bases between. This CDR3 spans 16 amino acids. Germline V CDR1 and CDR2: MGHRA, YSYEKL. CDR3 nucleotides: TGCGCCAGCAGCCACGGGCAGGGATCCTCTGGAAACACCATATATTTT. It translates to CASSHGQGSSGNTIYF.

The chain couples TRBV27 to TRBJ2-1; a possible D gene is TRBD1 (6 bases). Germline values: CDR1 MNHEY, CDR2 SMNVEV (reference sequence). Trimming removed 3 bases at V and 5 bases at J, with 11 bases between. The CDR3 covers 14 residues. The CDR3 DNA reads as TGTGCCAGCAGTTTGAACAGGGTGAACAATGAGCAGTTCTTC. Encoded protein: CASSLNRVNNEQFF.